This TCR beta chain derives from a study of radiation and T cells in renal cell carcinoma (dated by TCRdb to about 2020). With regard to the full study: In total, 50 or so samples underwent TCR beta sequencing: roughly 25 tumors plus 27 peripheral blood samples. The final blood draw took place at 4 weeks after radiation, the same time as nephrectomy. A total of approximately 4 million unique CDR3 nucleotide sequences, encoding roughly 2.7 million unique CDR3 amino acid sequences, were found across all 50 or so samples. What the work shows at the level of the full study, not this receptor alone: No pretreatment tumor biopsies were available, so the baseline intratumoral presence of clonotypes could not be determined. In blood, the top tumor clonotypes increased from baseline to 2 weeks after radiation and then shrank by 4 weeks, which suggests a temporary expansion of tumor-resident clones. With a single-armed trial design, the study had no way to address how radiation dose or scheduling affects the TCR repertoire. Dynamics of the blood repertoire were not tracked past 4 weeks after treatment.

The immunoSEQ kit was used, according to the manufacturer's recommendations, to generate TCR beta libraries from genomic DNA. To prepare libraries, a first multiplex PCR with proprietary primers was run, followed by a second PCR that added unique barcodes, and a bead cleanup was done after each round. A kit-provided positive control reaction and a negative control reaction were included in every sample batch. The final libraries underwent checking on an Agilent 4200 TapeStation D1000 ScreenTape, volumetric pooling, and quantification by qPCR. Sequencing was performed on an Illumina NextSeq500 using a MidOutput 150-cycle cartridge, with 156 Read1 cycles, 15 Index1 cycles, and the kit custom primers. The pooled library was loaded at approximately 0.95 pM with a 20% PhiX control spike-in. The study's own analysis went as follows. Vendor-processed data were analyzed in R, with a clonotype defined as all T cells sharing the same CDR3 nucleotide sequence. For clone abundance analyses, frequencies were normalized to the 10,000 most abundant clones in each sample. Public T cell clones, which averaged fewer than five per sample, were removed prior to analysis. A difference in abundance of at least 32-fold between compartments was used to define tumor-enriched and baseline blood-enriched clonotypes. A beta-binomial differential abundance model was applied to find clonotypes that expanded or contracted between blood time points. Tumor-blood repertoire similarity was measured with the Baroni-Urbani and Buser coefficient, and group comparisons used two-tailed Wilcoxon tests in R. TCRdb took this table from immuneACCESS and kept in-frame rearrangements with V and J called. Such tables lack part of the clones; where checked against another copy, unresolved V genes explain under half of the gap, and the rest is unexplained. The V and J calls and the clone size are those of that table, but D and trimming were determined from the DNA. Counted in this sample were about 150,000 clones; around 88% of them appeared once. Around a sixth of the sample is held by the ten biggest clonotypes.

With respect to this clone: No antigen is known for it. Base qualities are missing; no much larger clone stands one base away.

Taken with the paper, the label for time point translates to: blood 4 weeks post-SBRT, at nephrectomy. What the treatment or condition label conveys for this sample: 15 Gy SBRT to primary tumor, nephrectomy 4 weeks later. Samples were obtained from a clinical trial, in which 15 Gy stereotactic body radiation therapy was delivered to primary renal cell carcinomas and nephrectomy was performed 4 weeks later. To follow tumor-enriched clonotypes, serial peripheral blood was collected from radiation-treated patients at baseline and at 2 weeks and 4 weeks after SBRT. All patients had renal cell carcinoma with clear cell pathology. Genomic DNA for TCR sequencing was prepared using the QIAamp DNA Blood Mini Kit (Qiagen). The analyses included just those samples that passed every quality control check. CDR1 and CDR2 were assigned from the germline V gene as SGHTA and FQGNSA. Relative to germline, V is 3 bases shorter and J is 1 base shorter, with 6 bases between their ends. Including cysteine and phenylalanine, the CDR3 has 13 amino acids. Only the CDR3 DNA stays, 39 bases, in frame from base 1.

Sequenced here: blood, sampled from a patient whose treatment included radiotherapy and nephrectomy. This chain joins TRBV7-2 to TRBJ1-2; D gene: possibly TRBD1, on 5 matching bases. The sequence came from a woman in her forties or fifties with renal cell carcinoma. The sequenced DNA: TGTGCCAGCAGCTTGACAGTTAACTATGGCTACACCTTC. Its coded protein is CASSLTVNYGYTF.